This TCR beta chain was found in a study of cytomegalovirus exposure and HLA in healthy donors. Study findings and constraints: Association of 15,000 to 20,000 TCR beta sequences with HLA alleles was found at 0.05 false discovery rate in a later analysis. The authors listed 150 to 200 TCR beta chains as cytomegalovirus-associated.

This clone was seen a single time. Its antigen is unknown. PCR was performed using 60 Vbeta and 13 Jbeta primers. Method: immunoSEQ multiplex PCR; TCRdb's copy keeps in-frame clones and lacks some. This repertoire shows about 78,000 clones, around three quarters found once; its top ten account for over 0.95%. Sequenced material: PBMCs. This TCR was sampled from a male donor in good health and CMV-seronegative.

CDR3 DNA: TGTGCCAGCAGCTTAGTAGCAACAACGTCCTACGAGCAGTACTTC. Translated, it gives CASSLVATTSYEQYF. The chain recombines TRBV7-6 with TRBJ2-7; D is undetermined. The CDR3 has 15 residues. The germline V and J ends were trimmed by 1 base and 1 base, with 11 bases remaining between them. In germline, CDR1 is SGHVS, CDR2 FNYEAQ.